Below, 11 T cell receptor beta chains from the same sample are listed, as sequenced in a study of OX40 agonist ivuxolimab in advanced cancers. This table comes from immunoSEQ multiplex PCR, and its TCRdb copy is limited to in-frame clones, with some not included. The sample lists about 20,000 clones; around 90% were seen once. This material consisted of CD4+ or CD8+ T cells sorted from blood, taken in a trial of the OX40 agonist ivuxolimab. The receptors derive from an adult with an advanced solid tumor such as melanoma, head and neck, liver or kidney cancer.

This clone is a singleton in its sample. This rearrangement joins TRBV7-3 to TRBJ2-2; D gene ambiguous. The V end lost 5 bases, the J end lost 5 bases, and 6 bases lay between the germline ends. This CDR3 comprises 12 residues. From germline, CDR1 is SGHTA and CDR2 FQGTGA. The chain's CDR3 is CASSPPTGELFF. The CDR3 DNA follows: TGTGCCAGCAGCCCCCCTACCGGGGAGCTGTTTTTT.

The chain combines TRBV7-8 with TRBJ2-7; a weak D match, TRBD1 (6 bases). The CDR3 has 14 residues. V lost 8 bases and J lost 3, with 17 bases in between. The germline V gene encodes CDR1 SGHVS and CDR2 FQNEAQ. This chain's CDR3 is CASRHMAGDYEQYF. The CDR3 nucleotides are TGTGCCAGCCGACATATGGCAGGGGACTACGAGCAGTACTTC.

The rearrangement uses TRBV27 and TRBJ1-5, with 12 nucleotides matching TRBD1. Losses at the gene ends were 4 bases for V and 9 bases for J; bases not matched to a gene: 7. This CDR3 has 15 residues. Looked up from germline, CDR1 is MNHEY and CDR2 is SMNVEV (reference sequence). This chain's CDR3 is CASSWGQGAIWPQHF. CDR3 nucleotides: TGTGCCAGCAGTTGGGGACAGGGGGCGATATGGCCCCAGCATTTT.

Details on this clone: Other DNA variants within this sample encode the same CDR3. The V and J genes are TRBV7-6 and TRBJ2-7, with D possibly being TRBD1 or TRBD2 (5 bases each). Trimming left V 0 bases short and J 2 bases short, with 8 bases between. Germline V lookup: CDR1 SGHVS, CDR2 FNYEAQ. The CDR3 length is 14 residues. The CDR3 DNA is TGTGCCAGCAGCTTAGCTGGGGGTGCCTACGAGCAGTACTTC. It translates to CASSLAGGAYEQYF.

This chain uses TRBV9 with TRBJ2-6; TRBD1 aligns across 10 bases. The J segment lost 0 bases and the V segment lost 3 bases, leaving 9 bases of the junction unmatched. Germline V gives CDR1 SGDLS, CDR2 YYNGEE. The CDR3 is made up of 19 amino acids. The CDR3 DNA sequence: TGTGCCAGCAGCGATGGGCCCGGGACAGGGGTCTCTGGGGCCAACGTCCTGACTTTC. Its translation: CASSDGPGTGVSGANVLTF.

V is TRBV7-9 and J is TRBJ2-5; D call uncertain. The J call may be incorrect, as the DNA end agrees better with TRBJ2-7. CDR1 and CDR2 from the germline V gene are SEHNR and FQNEAQ (reference sequence). The CDR3 runs 12 residues. The CDR3 is CASSLQTYEQYF. As DNA, the CDR3 is TGTGCCAGCAGCTTACAAACCTACGAGCAGTACTTC.

This chain connects TRBV19 to TRBJ1-2, with unresolved D. Per the germline V gene, CDR1 is LNHDA and CDR2 is SQIVND (reference sequence). V dropped 1 base and J dropped 4 bases, with 13 bases sitting between them. This CDR3 spans 15 amino acids. CDR3 loop: CASSIGPRALYGYTF. DNA for the CDR3: TGTGCCAGTAGTATAGGACCTCGAGCCCTCTATGGCTACACCTTC.

This chain connects TRBV6-1 to TRBJ1-1, with a possible D match to TRBD1 (6 bases). The germline V gene encodes CDR1 MNHNS and CDR2 SASEGT. The V end lost 6 bases, the J end lost 5 bases, and 16 bases lay between the germline ends. The CDR3 covers 14 residues. CDR3 in amino acids: CASRAGQGWTEAFF. DNA for the CDR3: TGTGCCAGCAGGGCGGGGCAGGGGTGGACTGAAGCTTTCTTT.

This chain connects TRBV6-4 to TRBJ2-3; 8 bases are a match to TRBD2. Germline lookup yields CDR1 MRHNA and CDR2 SNTAGT. V shed 4 bases, J shed 4 bases, and the junction held 4 bases outside the gene matches. CDR3 size: 14 residues. The CDR3 sequence: CASSVAGSADTQYF. The CDR3 DNA reads TGTGCCAGCAGTGTAGCGGGATCCGCAGATACGCAGTATTTT.

V usage is TRBV5-4 and J usage is TRBJ1-1; D not resolved. The CDR3 runs to 15 residues. Trimming cost V 1 base and J 5 bases, with 15 bases left between them. The germline CDR1 and CDR2 sequences are SGHNT and YYREEE (reference sequence). CDR3 nucleotide sequence: TGTGCCAGCAGCTTGTGGAATTTAGGTTTTACTGAAGCTTTCTTT. This translates into CASSLWNLGFTEAFF. The full variable domain, its missing parts supplied by reference TRBV5-4 and TRBJ1-1, is ETGVTQSPTHLIKTRGQQVTLRCSSQSGHNTVSWYQQALGQGPQFIFQYYREEENGRGNFPPRFSGLQFPNYSSELNVNALELDDSALYLCASSLWNLGFTEAFFGQGTRLTVV.

This clone was seen just once. The chain joins TRBV7-9 to TRBJ2-7, with D uncertain. The V gene's germline CDR1 is SEHNR and CDR2 FQNEAQ (reference sequence). The CDR3 runs to 13 residues. V was clipped by 5 bases and J by 1 base, with 9 bases between them. The CDR3 DNA follows: TGTGCCAGCAGCAGGGTAGGATCCTACGAGCAGTACTTC. It is translated as CASSRVGSYEQYF.